This T cell receptor beta chain is from a study of cytomegalovirus exposure and HLA in healthy donors. Study summary: One earlier analysis, a look at 180 million or so T cells, found approximately 120 million unique TCR beta sequences.

Although they were nominally healthy when sampled, donors likely had unrecorded immune exposures. The PCR ran on 60 Vbeta and 13 Jbeta primers. Sequenced by immunoSEQ multiplex PCR; TCRdb stores in-frame clones only, minus some. The table has over 85,000 clones, roughly 80% seen once. The V end was cut by 0 bases, the J end by 2 bases, with 12 bases between. The CDR3 sequence is 16 residues long. Germline values: CDR1 SGHNT, CDR2 YYREEE (reference sequence). The clonotype comes from a man aged 40-49 years in good health and CMV-seronegative. The material sequenced was PBMCs. The chain links TRBV5-4 to TRBJ2-1; D perhaps matches TRBD2 (5 bases). The CDR3 spells CASSLDWTAAYNEQFF. The DNA for the CDR3 is TGTGCCAGCAGCTTGGATTGGACTGCCGCCTACAATGAGCAGTTCTTC.